This T cell receptor beta chain is from a study of T cells in Graves' hyperthyroidism and ophthalmopathy. Study-level points and caveats: A model using 13 V-J features told ophthalmopathy apart from stable hyperthyroidism.

This clonotype came up many times. Its antigen remains unknown. The germline gives CDR1 MNHEY, CDR2 SMNVEV (reference sequence). This CDR3 has 14 residues. Losses at the gene ends were 6 bases for V and 1 base for J; bases not matched to a gene: 3. Researchers took RNA transcripts and amplified the TCR beta CDR3 regions from them. The study used the HTBI primer set for a first-round RT-PCR of the TCR CDR3. TCRdb re-called the multiplex PCR reads with MiXCR, one entry per CDR3 protein. This table holds roughly 180,000 distinct CDR3 sequences, around 8.9% found once. Uncontrolled infection, other autoimmune disease, pregnancy or lactation excluded patients. Ahead of any ophthalmopathy symptoms, the blood sample was obtained at the first diagnosis of hyperthyroidism.

J is TRBJ2-7 and V is TRBV27; 10 positions agree with TRBD1. This TCR derives from a woman aged 18-29 years with Graves' hyperthyroidism that later progressed to Graves' ophthalmopathy. Sequencing was performed on blood. CDR3 region: CASRRTGGSYEQYF. The CDR3 coding sequence is TGTGCCAGCAGACGGACAGGGGGTTCCTACGAGCAGTACTTC.